Sequencing of this T cell receptor beta chain was carried out in a study of beta chain features in type 1 diabetes (dated by TCRdb to 2016 to 2018). Broadly, across the study: Mean age, gender distribution, total cell number and subset yield did not differ between patients and healthy donors. The study compared the TCRB repertoires of sorted circulating CD4+ T cell subsets in recently diagnosed type 1 diabetes patients with those in matched healthy donors. Across all samples, 107,917,701 sorted cells were examined, and cell number per subset correlated strongly with RNA yield. Regulatory and stem cell-like memory subsets were isolated from only 8 patients and roughly eight healthy donors, whereas naive and central memory subsets came from all 30 or so donors.

About this clone: Its antigen specificity is not known. Base qualities are not provided; no much larger clone lies one nucleotide away.

The CDR3 runs 14 amino acids, cysteine and phenylalanine included. CDR3 DNA is the only sequence kept; it has 42 bases, read in frame from the first base. The germline V and J ends show losses of 7 bases and 4 bases respectively, and no gene match explains 7 bases of the junction. The germline V gene (reference sequence) supplies CDR1 MNHNY and CDR2 SVGAGI. The study at large found these results: Naive, central memory and regulatory TCRB repertoires appeared more similar among patients than among healthy donors. Because cDNA was sequenced instead of genomic DNA, highly expressing activated cells could be over-represented, though the groups showed no difference in activation or CD3 levels. At VDJ recombination sites, type 1 diabetes patients had fewer insertions and more deleted nucleotides, which implies abnormalities in thymic rearrangement. Shorter templates might have been favored by PCR, but patient and control samples were amplified and corrected together, so both groups would have been affected equally by any skew. Type 1 diabetes patients showed a moderate but significant shortening of TCRB CDR3 length in all four CD4+ subsets. Because the HLA sub-analyses included only small numbers of individuals, any influence of HLA type on TCRB rearrangement was left unresolved.

Each donor gave one peripheral blood draw, approximately 110 mL on average, collected into heparinised tubes. A BD FACSAria II was used to sort naive, central memory, regulatory and stem cell-like memory CD4+ T cells with a panel that included CD45RO, CCR7, CD25, CD127, CD95 and CD27. A purity above 98% was achieved for all sorted populations. PBMCs were separated immediately by Lymphoprep density gradient centrifugation and were stained directly, without being cultured. So that batch effects would be minimized, each experiment stained and sorted samples in pairs, pairing one healthy donor with one patient. The entire isolated RNA was reverse transcribed using the High Capacity cDNA Reverse Transcription Kit, and thus expressed TCRB transcripts were sequenced. Naive, central memory and regulatory T cell samples underwent deep immunoSEQ sequencing, averaging roughly 3.3 million total reads per sample. Sorted cells were lysed in RLT buffer, and RNA was extracted using DNase-treated RNeasy Micro or Mini kits according to cell number. Each cell subset was processed on its own to prevent cross-contamination, while patient and healthy donor samples were processed together. The immunoSEQ multiplex PCR was used to amplify TCRB sequences from cDNA, generating 87-bp fragments that spanned the CDR3 region. Amplicons were sequenced on the Illumina HiSeq platform. The source study handled its data this way. Synthetic template baselines were used to correct PCR bias computationally, reads within Hamming distance 2 were collapsed, and singletons that could not be merged were discarded. Reads were aligned against IMGT to assign V, D and J genes, CDR3 length and insertions or deletions at six rearrangement sites. Within each subset, clonotype counts were normalized to sorted cell number, after which true diversity and Gini coefficients were computed with the tcR R package. The overlap coefficient, calculated on TCRB nucleotide sequences, was used to measure repertoire sharing. TCRdb provides this immuneACCESS table in a form limited to in-frame rearrangements. Some clones are lacking; in checked studies, under half of them reflect an unresolved V gene, and why the rest are absent is not known. V, J and clone size are taken as reported in that table, and D and trimming were inferred from the DNA itself. This sample gives 150,000 to 200,000 clones in total; less than 9.5% of them show up just once. Approximately 2.3% of the sample goes to the ten largest clones.

The specimen sequenced was central memory CD4+ T cells from blood. This receptor was identified in a woman aged 18-30 years in good health. The V and J genes are TRBV6-6 and TRBJ1-3; 7 bases in between match TRBD1. The CDR3 reads as follows: CASTGTDGGNTIYF. In nucleotides, the sequence is TGTGCCAGCACCGGGACAGACGGGGGAAACACCATATATTTT.